Below, 5 T cell receptor beta chains from the same sample are listed, as sequenced in a study of cytomegalovirus exposure and HLA in healthy donors. Assay used: immunoSEQ multiplex PCR; TCRdb lists only in-frame clones, some missing. This sample has about 73,000 clones; around 94% occur once, and the top ten carry roughly 3.2%. Material for sequencing was PBMCs. All receptors come from a woman between 18 and 29 years old in good health and CMV-seropositive.

CDR3 in amino acids: CASSFDRGGSPLHF. DNA of the CDR3: TGTGCCAGCAGTTTCGACAGGGGGGGTTCACCCCTCCACTTT. This sequence joins TRBV28 and TRBJ1-6; 9 positions match TRBD1. Germline V lookup: CDR1 MDHEN, CDR2 SYDVKM. The CDR3 is made up of 14 amino acids. The ends lost 3 bases at V and 9 bases at J; junction bases unmatched: 3.

The V and J genes are TRBV28 and TRBJ1-6; 10 bases line up with TRBD1. Germline CDR1 reads MDHEN; CDR2 reads SYDVKM. The J segment lost 10 bases and the V segment lost 7 bases, leaving 13 bases of the junction unmatched. This CDR3 is built from 16 residues. CDR3 loop: CASTLPGQGGGSPLHF. The CDR3 bases are TGTGCCAGCACTCTCCCCGGACAGGGGGGTGGGTCACCCCTCCACTTT.

The rearrangement uses TRBV10-1 and TRBJ2-7, with 8 positions matching TRBD1. The CDR3 is 16 amino acids. CDR1 and CDR2 (germline): WNHNN, SYGVQD (reference sequence). After removal of 9 bases from V and 8 bases from J, the junction contained 21 bases not matched to a gene. The CDR3 sequence: CARISTGGAVCRQQYF. The CDR3 DNA is TGCGCCAGGATAAGTACAGGGGGTGCAGTGTGTCGGCAGCAGTACTTC.

The rearrangement links TRBV25-1 to TRBJ1-6; TRBD1 matches at 9 bases. The CDR3 consists of 15 residues. Germline CDR1 reads MGHDK; CDR2 reads SYGVNS. The trim removed 6 bases at V and 6 bases at J, leaving 6 bases unmatched. The CDR3 reads CASSERGQGNSPLHF. In DNA form, the CDR3 reads TGTGCCAGCAGCGAAAGGGGACAGGGTAATTCACCCCTCCACTTT.

This sequence joins TRBV11-2 and TRBJ1-1; no definite D call. V was clipped by 5 bases and J by 11 bases, with 15 bases between them. The CDR3 totals 12 residues. From germline, CDR1 is SGHAT and CDR2 FQNNGV. This CDR3 reads CASSPLTSEAFF. The DNA of the CDR3 is TGTGCCAGCAGCCCGCTTACATCGGAGGCTTTCTTT.